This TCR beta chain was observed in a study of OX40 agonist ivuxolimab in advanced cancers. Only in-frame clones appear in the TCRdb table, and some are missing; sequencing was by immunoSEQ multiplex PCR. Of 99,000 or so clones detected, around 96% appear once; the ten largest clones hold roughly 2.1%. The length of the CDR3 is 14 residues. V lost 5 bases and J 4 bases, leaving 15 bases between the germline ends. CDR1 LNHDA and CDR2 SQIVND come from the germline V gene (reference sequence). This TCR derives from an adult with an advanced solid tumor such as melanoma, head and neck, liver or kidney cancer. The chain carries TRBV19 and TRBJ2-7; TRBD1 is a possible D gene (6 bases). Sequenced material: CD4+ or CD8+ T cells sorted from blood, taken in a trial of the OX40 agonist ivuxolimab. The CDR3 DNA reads TGTGCCAGTAGTGGGGGACATTCGGGGTACGAGCAGTACTTC. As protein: CASSGGHSGYEQYF.